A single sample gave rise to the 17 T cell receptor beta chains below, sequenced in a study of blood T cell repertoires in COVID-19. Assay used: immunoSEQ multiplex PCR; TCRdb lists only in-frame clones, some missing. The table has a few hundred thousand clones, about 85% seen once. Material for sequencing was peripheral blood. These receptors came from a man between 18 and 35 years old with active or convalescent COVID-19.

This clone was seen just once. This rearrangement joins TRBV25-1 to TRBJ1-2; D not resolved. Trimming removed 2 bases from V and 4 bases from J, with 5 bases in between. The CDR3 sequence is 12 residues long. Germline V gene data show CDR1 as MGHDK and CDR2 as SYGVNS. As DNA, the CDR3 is TGTGCCAGCAGTGAAACTGGCTATGGCTACACCTTC. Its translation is CASSETGYGYTF.

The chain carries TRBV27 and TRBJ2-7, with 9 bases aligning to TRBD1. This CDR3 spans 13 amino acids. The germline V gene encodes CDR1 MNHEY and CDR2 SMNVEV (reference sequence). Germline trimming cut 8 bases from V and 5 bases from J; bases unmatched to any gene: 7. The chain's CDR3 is CASRYRGHDEQYF. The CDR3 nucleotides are TGTGCCAGCCGCTACAGGGGGCATGACGAGCAGTACTTC.

The CDR3 nucleotides are TGTGCCATCAGTGTAGGGCGGGACAGTCGAGAGACCCAGTACTTC. It translates to CAISVGRDSRETQYF. The rearrangement joins TRBV10-3 to TRBJ2-5, with D possibly TRBD1 on 7 matching bases. The germline V gene has CDR1 ENHRY and CDR2 SYGVKD. V dropped 4 bases and J dropped 4 bases, with 16 bases sitting between them. The CDR3 loop spans 15 amino acids.

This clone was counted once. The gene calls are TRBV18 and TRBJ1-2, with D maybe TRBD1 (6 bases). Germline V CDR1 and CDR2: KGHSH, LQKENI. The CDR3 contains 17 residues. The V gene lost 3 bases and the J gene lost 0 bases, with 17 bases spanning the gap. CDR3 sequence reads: CASSPVPDSLANYGYTF. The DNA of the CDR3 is TGTGCCAGCTCACCGGTCCCGGACAGTTTAGCTAACTATGGCTACACCTTC.

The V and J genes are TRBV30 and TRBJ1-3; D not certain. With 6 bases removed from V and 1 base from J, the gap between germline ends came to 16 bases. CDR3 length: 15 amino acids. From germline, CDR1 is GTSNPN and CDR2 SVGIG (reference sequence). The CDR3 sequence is CACSPPGLSGNTIYF. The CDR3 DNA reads TGTGCCTGCTCCCCGCCAGGCCTTTCTGGAAACACCATATATTTT.

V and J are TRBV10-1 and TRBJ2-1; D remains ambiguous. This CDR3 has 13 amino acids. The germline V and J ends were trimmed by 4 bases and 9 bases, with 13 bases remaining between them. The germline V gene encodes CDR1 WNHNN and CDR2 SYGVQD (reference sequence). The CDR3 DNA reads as TGCGCCAGCAGTGCCCAAGCCAAGCCTGAGCAGTTCTTC. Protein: CASSAQAKPEQFF.

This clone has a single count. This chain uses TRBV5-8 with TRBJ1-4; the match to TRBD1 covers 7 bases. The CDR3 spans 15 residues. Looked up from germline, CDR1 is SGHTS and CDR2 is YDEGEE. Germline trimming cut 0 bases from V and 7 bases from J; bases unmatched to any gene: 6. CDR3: CASSLGQGSGEKLFF. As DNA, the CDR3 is TGTGCCAGCAGCTTGGGACAGGGATCGGGTGAAAAACTGTTTTTT.

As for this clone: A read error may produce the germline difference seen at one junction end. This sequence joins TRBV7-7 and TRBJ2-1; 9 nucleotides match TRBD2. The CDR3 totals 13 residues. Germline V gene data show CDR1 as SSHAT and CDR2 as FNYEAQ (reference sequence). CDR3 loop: CASSLAGANEQFF. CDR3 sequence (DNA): TGTGCTAGCAGCTTAGCGGGAGCCAATGAGCAGTTCTTC. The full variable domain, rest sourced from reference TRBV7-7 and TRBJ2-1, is GAGVSQSPRYKVTKRGQDVTLRCDPISSHATLYWYQQALGQGPEFLTYFNYEAQPDKSGLPSDRFSAERPEGSISTLTIQRTEQRDSAMYRCASSLAGANEQFFGPGTRLTVL.

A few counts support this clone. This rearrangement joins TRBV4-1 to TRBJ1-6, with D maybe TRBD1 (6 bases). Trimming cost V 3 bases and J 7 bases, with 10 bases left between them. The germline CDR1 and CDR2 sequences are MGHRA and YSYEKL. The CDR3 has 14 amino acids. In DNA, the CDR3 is TGCGCCAGCAGCCAGGACCAGGGGAATTCACCCCTCCACTTT. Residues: CASSQDQGNSPLHF.

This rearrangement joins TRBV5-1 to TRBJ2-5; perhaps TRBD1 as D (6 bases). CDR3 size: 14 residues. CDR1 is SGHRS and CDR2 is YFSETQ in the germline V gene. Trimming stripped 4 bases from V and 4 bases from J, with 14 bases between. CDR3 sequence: CASSPQGEGETQYF. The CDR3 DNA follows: TGCGCCAGCAGCCCACAGGGCGAAGGAGAGACCCAGTACTTC.

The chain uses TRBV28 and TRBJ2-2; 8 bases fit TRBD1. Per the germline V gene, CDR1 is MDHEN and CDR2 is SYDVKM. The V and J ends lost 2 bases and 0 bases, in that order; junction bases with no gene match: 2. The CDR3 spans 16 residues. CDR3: CASSLPGQANTGELFF. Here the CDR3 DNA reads TGTGCCAGCAGTTTACCGGGACAGGCGAACACCGGGGAGCTGTTTTTT. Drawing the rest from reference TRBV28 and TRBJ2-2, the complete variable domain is DVKVTQSSRYLVKRTGEKVFLECVQDMDHENMFWYRQDPGLGLRLIYFSYDVKMKEKGDIPEGYSVSREKKERFSLILESASTNQTSMYLCASSLPGQANTGELFFGEGSRLTVL.

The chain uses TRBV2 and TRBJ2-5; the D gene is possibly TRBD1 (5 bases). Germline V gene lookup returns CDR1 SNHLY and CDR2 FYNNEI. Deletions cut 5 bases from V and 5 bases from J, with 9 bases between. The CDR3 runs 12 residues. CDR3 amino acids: CASSSGWETQYF. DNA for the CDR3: TGTGCCAGCAGTTCAGGGTGGGAGACCCAGTACTTC.

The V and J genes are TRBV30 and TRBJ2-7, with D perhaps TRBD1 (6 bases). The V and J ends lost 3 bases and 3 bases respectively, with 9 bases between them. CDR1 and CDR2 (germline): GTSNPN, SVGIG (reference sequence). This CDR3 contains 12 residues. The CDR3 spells CAWRDRGYEQYF. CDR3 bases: TGTGCCTGGAGGGACAGAGGCTACGAGCAGTACTTC.

CDR3 loop: CATSRARARNTEAFF. In nucleotides, the CDR3 is TGTGCCACCAGCAGAGCCAGGGCGCGGAACACTGAAGCTTTCTTT. The chain carries TRBV15 and TRBJ1-1, with a possible D match to TRBD1 (5 bases). Germline V gene lookup returns CDR1 LNHNV and CDR2 YYDKDF (reference sequence). V was trimmed by 1 base and J by 1 base, leaving 10 bases between them. The CDR3 has 15 amino acids.

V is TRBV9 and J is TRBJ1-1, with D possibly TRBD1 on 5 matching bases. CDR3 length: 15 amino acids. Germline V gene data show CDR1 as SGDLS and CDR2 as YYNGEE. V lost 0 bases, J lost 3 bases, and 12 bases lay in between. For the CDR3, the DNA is TGTGCCAGCAGCGTAGTTGCGGGAGGGGACACTGAAGCTTTCTTT. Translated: CASSVVAGGDTEAFF.

The chain's CDR3 is CASSQPGQRLYGYTF. CDR3 coding DNA: TGCGCCAGCAGCCAACCGGGACAGAGACTCTATGGCTACACCTTC. V usage is TRBV4-1 and J usage is TRBJ1-2; 7 bases map to TRBD1. Germline-derived CDR1 and CDR2 are MGHRA and YSYEKL. The CDR3 runs to 15 residues. With V trimmed by 2 bases and J by 4 bases, 7 bases remained unmatched.

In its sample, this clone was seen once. The CDR3 spells CASSKSERVSNTGELFF. The CDR3 DNA sequence: TGTGCCAGCAGTAAGAGCGAGCGGGTATCGAACACCGGGGAGCTGTTTTTT. The V gene is TRBV27, the J gene TRBJ2-2; D may be TRBD2 (6 bases). Germline values: CDR1 MNHEY, CDR2 SMNVEV (reference sequence). V was trimmed by 5 bases and J by 0 bases, leaving 16 bases between them. This CDR3 has 17 amino acids.